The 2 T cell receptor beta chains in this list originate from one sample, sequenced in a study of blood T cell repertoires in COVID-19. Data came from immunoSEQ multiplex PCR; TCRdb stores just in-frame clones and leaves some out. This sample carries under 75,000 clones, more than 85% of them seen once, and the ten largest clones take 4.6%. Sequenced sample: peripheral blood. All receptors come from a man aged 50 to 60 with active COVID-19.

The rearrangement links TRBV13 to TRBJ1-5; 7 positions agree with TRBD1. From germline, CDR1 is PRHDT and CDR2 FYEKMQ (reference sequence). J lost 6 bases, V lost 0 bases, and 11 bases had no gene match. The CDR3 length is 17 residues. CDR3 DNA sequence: TGTGCCAGCAGCTTAGGCCGCGGGGCAGGGGGAACTCAGCCCCAGCATTTT. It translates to CASSLGRGAGGTQPQHF.

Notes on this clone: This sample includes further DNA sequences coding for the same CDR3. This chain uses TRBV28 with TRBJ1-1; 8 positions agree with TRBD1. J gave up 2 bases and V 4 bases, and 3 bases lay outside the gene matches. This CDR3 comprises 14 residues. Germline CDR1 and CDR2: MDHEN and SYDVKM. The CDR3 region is CASSSGQGNTEAFF. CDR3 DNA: TGTGCCAGCAGTTCCGGACAGGGAAACACTGAAGCTTTCTTT.